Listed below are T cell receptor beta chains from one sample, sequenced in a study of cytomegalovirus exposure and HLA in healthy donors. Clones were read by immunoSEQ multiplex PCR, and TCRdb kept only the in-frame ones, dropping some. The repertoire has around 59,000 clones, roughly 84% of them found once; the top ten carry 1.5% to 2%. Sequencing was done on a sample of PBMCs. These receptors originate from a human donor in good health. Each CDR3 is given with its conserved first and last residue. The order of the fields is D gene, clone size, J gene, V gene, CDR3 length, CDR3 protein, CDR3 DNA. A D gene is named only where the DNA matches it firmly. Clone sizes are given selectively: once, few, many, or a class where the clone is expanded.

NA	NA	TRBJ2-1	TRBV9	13	CASSVDRANEQFF	TGTGCCAGCAGCGTAGACAGGGCTAATGAGCAGTTCTTC
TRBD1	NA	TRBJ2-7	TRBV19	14	CASSTITGGYEQYF	TGTGCCAGTAGTACCATAACAGGGGGCTACGAGCAGTACTTC
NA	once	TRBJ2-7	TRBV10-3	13	CAISDIVSYEQYF	TGTGCCATCAGTGATATAGTTAGCTACGAGCAGTACTTC
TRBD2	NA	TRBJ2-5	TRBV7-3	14	CASSLSGGEETQYF	TGTGCCAGCAGTCTTAGCGGGGGGGAGGAGACCCAGTACTTC
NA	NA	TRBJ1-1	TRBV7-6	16	CASSLVQGSVGTEAFF	TGTGCCAGCAGCTTAGTACAGGGTTCAGTGGGCACTGAAGCTTTCTTT
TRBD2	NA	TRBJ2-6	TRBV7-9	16	CAGGRASVSGANVLTF	TGTGCCGGCGGGAGGGCCTCGGTCTCTGGGGCCAACGTCCTGACTTTC
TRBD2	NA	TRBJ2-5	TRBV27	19	CASSLFPPFTSGSQEAQYF	TGTGCCAGCAGTTTATTCCCCCCCTTTACTAGCGGGAGTCAAGAGGCCCAGTACTTC
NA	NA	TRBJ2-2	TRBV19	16	CASSITALGNTGELFF	TGTGCCAGTAGTATAACAGCTTTAGGGAACACCGGGGAGCTGTTTTTT
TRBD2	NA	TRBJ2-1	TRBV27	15	CASSLTSGKYNEQFF	TGTGCCAGCAGTTTGACTAGCGGGAAATACAATGAGCAGTTCTTC
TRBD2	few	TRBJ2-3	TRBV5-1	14	CASSFGGREDTQYF	TGCGCCAGCAGCTTTGGCGGGAGAGAAGATACGCAGTATTTT
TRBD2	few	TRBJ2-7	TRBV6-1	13	CASSEVAGDVVYF	TGTGCCAGCAGTGAAGTAGCGGGGGATGTAGTATACTTC
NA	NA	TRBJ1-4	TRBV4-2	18	CASSQDSLTAIRNEKLFF	TGTGCCAGCAGCCAAGATAGTTTGACAGCCATTAGAAATGAAAAACTGTTTTTT
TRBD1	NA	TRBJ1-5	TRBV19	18	CASSMGRRGLWGNQPQHF	TGTGCCAGTAGTATGGGGAGGAGGGGGCTATGGGGCAATCAGCCCCAGCATTTT
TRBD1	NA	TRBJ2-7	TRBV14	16	CASSRFPGQGSHEQYF	TGTGCCAGCAGCCGTTTCCCGGGACAGGGTTCCCACGAGCAGTACTTC